This TCR beta chain is drawn from a study of blood T cell repertoires in COVID-19. About the study: Some COVID-19 samples were acute and others convalescent; all came from the United States, Italy and Spain.

This clone has just one count. V was clipped by 3 bases and J by 7 bases, with 6 bases between them. CDR3 length: 11 residues. Germline CDR1 reads MDHEN; CDR2 reads SYDVKM. Generated by immunoSEQ multiplex PCR, the TCRdb table keeps only in-frame clones and is missing some. Among roughly 110,000 clones, over 70% were seen once, and the ten largest hold about 1.4%. The clonotype originates from a man over 45 with acute or convalescent COVID-19. The rearrangement uses TRBV28 and TRBJ1-1; D unclear. What was sequenced was peripheral blood. The CDR3 sequence is CASSLTREAFF. The CDR3 DNA reads as TGTGCCAGCAGTTTGACACGTGAAGCTTTCTTT.